This TCR beta chain came from a study of T cell repertoires in cytomegalovirus infection. Concerning this clonotype: The antigen remains undetermined.

General study findings and limits: Cumulative public TCR beta family frequency identified CMV carriers with the relevant HLA.

The CDR3 is 10 amino acids. Germline V gene lookup returns CDR1 SQVTM and CDR2 ANQGSEA. TCRdb passed the reads through MiXCR, listing each CDR3 protein once. This sample carries 570,000 or so distinct CDR3 sequences, around 40% of them seen once, and the ten largest clones take 48%. The sequencing here drew on cultured PBMCs, taken from culture after CMV antigen stimulation. The gene calls are TRBV29-1 and TRBJ2-1, with unresolved D. The TCR comes from a human donor in good health (CMV status not recorded). Some clones in this sample may be carry-over from other donors' samples. The CDR3 is CSGQSTEQFF. The CDR3 region has the DNA TGCAGTGGCCAGTCGACTGAGCAGTTCTTC.